A selection of T cell receptor beta chains follows, all from one sample in a study of blood T cell repertoires in COVID-19. The method was immunoSEQ multiplex PCR; TCRdb's version includes in-frame clones alone and lacks a portion of them. The table includes roughly 72,000 clones, 60% to 85% detected once. Sequencing input: peripheral blood. These receptor sequences come from an elderly woman with active or convalescent COVID-19. CDR3s include the opening cysteine and the closing phenylalanine or tryptophan. The order of the fields is clone size, J gene, V gene, D gene, CDR3 protein, CDR3 DNA. A D gene is named only where the DNA matches it firmly. Expanded clones are given a class, and other clones once, few, many or no size at all.

abundance: .
j_gene: TRBJ1-6
v_gene: TRBV28
d_gene: .
CDR3aa: CASHRNNSPLHF
CDR3nt: TGTGCCAGCCACAGGAATAATTCACCCCTCCACTTT

abundance: .
j_gene: TRBJ2-3
v_gene: TRBV7-9
d_gene: .
CDR3aa: CASSLVGGDTQYF
CDR3nt: TGTGCCAGCAGCTTAGTAGGGGGAGATACGCAGTATTTT

abundance: .
j_gene: TRBJ2-1
v_gene: TRBV6-5
d_gene: TRBD1
CDR3aa: CASSYRGTGGNEQFF
CDR3nt: TGTGCCAGCAGTTACCGCGGGACAGGGGGCAATGAGCAGTTCTTC

abundance: .
j_gene: TRBJ1-2
v_gene: TRBV20-1
d_gene: .
CDR3aa: CSAQTGYGYTF
CDR3nt: TGCAGTGCGCAGACGGGATATGGCTACACCTTC

abundance: .
j_gene: TRBJ2-1
v_gene: TRBV29-1
d_gene: .
CDR3aa: CSTRDTPNEQFF
CDR3nt: TGCAGCACCCGGGACACCCCAAATGAGCAGTTCTTC

abundance: .
j_gene: TRBJ2-7
v_gene: TRBV28
d_gene: .
CDR3aa: CASSLGDGPEDYEQYF
CDR3nt: TGTGCCAGCAGTTTAGGAGACGGTCCGGAAGACTACGAGCAGTACTTC

abundance: once
j_gene: TRBJ2-7
v_gene: TRBV5-8
d_gene: TRBD1
CDR3aa: CASPLGGTGRNEQYF
CDR3nt: TGTGCCAGCCCTCTAGGGGGGACAGGTCGGAACGAGCAGTACTTC

abundance: .
j_gene: TRBJ2-7
v_gene: TRBV11-2
d_gene: TRBD1
CDR3aa: CASSSLQGRPYEQYF
CDR3nt: TGTGCCAGCAGCTCCTTACAGGGGCGCCCCTACGAGCAGTACTTC

abundance: .
j_gene: TRBJ2-7
v_gene: TRBV11-2
d_gene: .
CDR3aa: CASSFRDNTYEQYF
CDR3nt: TGTGCCAGCAGCTTCCGGGACAACACCTACGAGCAGTACTTC

abundance: .
j_gene: TRBJ2-1
v_gene: TRBV19
d_gene: TRBD2
CDR3aa: CASSDGTTRRRERQFF
CDR3nt: TGTGCCAGTAGTGATGGGACTACCCGCCGGAGGGAGAGGCAGTTCTTC

abundance: .
j_gene: TRBJ1-4
v_gene: TRBV6-2/TRBV6-3
d_gene: .
CDR3aa: CASSYSTARGDDEKLFF
CDR3nt: TGTGCCAGCAGTTACTCAACAGCCCGGGGGGACGATGAAAAACTGTTTTTT

abundance: .
j_gene: TRBJ2-1
v_gene: TRBV14
d_gene: .
CDR3aa: CASSPLRGAYNEQFF
CDR3nt: TGTGCCAGCAGCCCCCTGCGAGGCGCCTACAATGAGCAGTTCTTC

abundance: .
j_gene: TRBJ2-1
v_gene: TRBV19
d_gene: TRBD2
CDR3aa: CASSIWTSGSYNEQFF
CDR3nt: TGTGCCAGTAGTATATGGACTAGCGGATCCTACAATGAGCAGTTCTTC

abundance: .
j_gene: TRBJ2-1
v_gene: TRBV12-5
d_gene: TRBD1
CDR3aa: CASGIGTGGFNEQFF
CDR3nt: TGTGCTAGTGGTATCGGGACAGGGGGTTTCAATGAGCAGTTCTTC

abundance: .
j_gene: TRBJ2-6
v_gene: TRBV5-5
d_gene: TRBD2
CDR3aa: CASSTRRTSGSSGANVLTF
CDR3nt: TGTGCCAGCAGTACCCGTAGGACTAGCGGGAGCTCTGGGGCCAACGTCCTGACTTTC

abundance: .
j_gene: TRBJ1-5
v_gene: TRBV7-9
d_gene: .
CDR3aa: CASSWGGNSNQPQHF
CDR3nt: TGTGCCAGCAGCTGGGGCGGTAATAGCAATCAGCCCCAGCATTTT

abundance: .
j_gene: TRBJ1-2
v_gene: TRBV2
d_gene: TRBD1
CDR3aa: CASRDIRGRRHGYTF
CDR3nt: TGTGCCAGCAGGGACATCAGGGGGAGGCGACATGGCTACACCTTC

abundance: once
j_gene: TRBJ2-2
v_gene: TRBV19
d_gene: .
CDR3aa: CASRPFEAGELFF
CDR3nt: TGTGCCAGTCGCCCTTTTGAGGCCGGGGAGCTGTTTTTT